The 29 T cell receptor beta chains presented below share a single source sample, sequenced in a study of blood T cell repertoires in COVID-19. Generated by immunoSEQ multiplex PCR, the TCRdb table keeps only in-frame clones and is missing some. The data contain approximately 74,000 clones, about four fifths of them singletons. The source material was peripheral blood. These receptors originate from a man aged 70 or older with acute or convalescent COVID-19.

V usage is TRBV29-1 and J usage is TRBJ2-3; D uncertain. V dropped 5 bases and J dropped 5 bases, with 8 bases sitting between them. The CDR3 sequence is 11 residues long. The germline V gene encodes CDR1 SQVTM and CDR2 ANQGSEA. The CDR3 DNA is TGCAGCGTTTCTTCGGGAGATACGCAGTATTTT. Its protein is CSVSSGDTQYF.

The J gene is TRBJ2-5, the V gene TRBV2; the D gene is possibly TRBD2 (7 bases). CDR1 and CDR2 (germline): SNHLY, FYNNEI. The CDR3 extends over 13 amino acids. Trimming cost V 6 bases and J 6 bases, with 14 bases left between them. The CDR3 coding sequence is TGTGCCAGCAGCCCCGGGGGGCTAAAGACCCAGTACTTC. Translating gives CASSPGGLKTQYF.

This chain uses TRBV19 with TRBJ2-2; possibly TRBD2 for D (6 bases). CDR3 length: 16 amino acids. Germline CDR1 reads LNHDA; CDR2 reads SQIVND (reference sequence). The germline V and J ends were trimmed by 6 bases and 2 bases, with 16 bases remaining between them. The CDR3 DNA reads as TGTGCCAGTAGGCGTGCGGGGCAAACAAACACCGGGGAGCTGTTTTTT. Translating it yields CASRRAGQTNTGELFF.

The V gene is TRBV3-1 (or the pseudogene TRBV3-2), the J gene TRBJ2-2, with 7 bases aligning to TRBD1. The length of the CDR3 is 16 residues. From germline, CDR1 is LGHDT and CDR2 YNNKEL (reference sequence). V gave up 4 bases and J gave up 6 bases; unmatched junction bases: 11. Here the CDR3 reads CASSPDRVRDAGELFF. Here the CDR3 DNA reads TGTGCCAGCAGCCCCGACAGGGTTAGGGACGCCGGGGAGCTGTTTTTT.

This chain connects TRBV7-6 to TRBJ2-1, with TRBD2 matching over 9 bases. After removal of 5 bases from V and 15 bases from J, the junction contained 14 bases not matched to a gene. Germline-derived CDR1 and CDR2 are SGHVS and FNYEAQ. CDR3 length equals 14 residues. CDR3: CASSPGTSPGEAFF. The CDR3 DNA sequence: TGTGCCAGCAGCCCTGGGACTAGCCCCGGGGAGGCGTTCTTC.

The J gene is TRBJ2-2, the V gene TRBV6-6; 10 bases fit TRBD2. This CDR3 has 15 residues. Germline trimming cut 4 bases from V and 4 bases from J; bases unmatched to any gene: 3. Germline V lookup: CDR1 MNHNY, CDR2 SVGAGI (reference sequence). The CDR3 DNA sequence: TGTGCCAGCAGTTCCCTAGCGGGAGTCACCGGGGAGCTGTTTTTT. Its protein is CASSSLAGVTGELFF.

The chain employs TRBV3-1 (or the pseudogene TRBV3-2) and TRBJ1-4, with TRBD1 identical over 11 bases. The CDR3 covers 15 residues. J gave up 7 bases and V 1 base, and 2 bases lay outside the gene matches. The germline CDR1 and CDR2 sequences are LGHDT and YNNKEL (reference sequence). CDR3 sequence (DNA): TGTGCCAGCAGCCAAGCCGGGACAGGGGGTGAAAAACTGTTTTTT. Translation gives CASSQAGTGGEKLFF.

The V call is TRBV28, the J call TRBJ2-5; 8 bases match TRBD1. There are 15 residues in the CDR3. Trimming removed 1 base from V and 5 bases from J; junction bases left unmatched: 6. The germline gives CDR1 MDHEN, CDR2 SYDVKM. The CDR3 region has the DNA TGTGCCAGCAGTTTATCAGGACAGGGTTCGGAGACCCAGTACTTC. It yields the protein CASSLSGQGSETQYF.

The gene calls are TRBV7-9 and TRBJ1-4; 7 positions match TRBD1. The CDR3 extends over 15 amino acids. The germline V gene encodes CDR1 SEHNR and CDR2 FQNEAQ (reference sequence). Trimming removed 2 bases from V and 5 bases from J; junction bases left unmatched: 5. The CDR3 loop is CASSLQAGGNEKLFF. The DNA for the CDR3 is TGTGCCAGCAGCTTACAGGCAGGGGGAAATGAAAAACTGTTTTTT. The full variable domain, its missing parts supplied by reference TRBV7-9 and TRBJ1-4, is DTGVSQNPRHKITKRGQNVTFRCDPISEHNRLYWYRQTLGQGPEFLTYFQNEAQLEKSRLLSDRFSAERPKGSFSTLEIQRTEQGDSAMYLCASSLQAGGNEKLFFGSGTQLSVL.

V gene TRBV6-5 combines with J gene TRBJ2-4; D uncertain. From germline, CDR1 is MNHEY and CDR2 SVGAGI. V lost 4 bases, J lost 0 bases, and 10 bases lay in between. The CDR3 runs 15 residues. CDR3 region: CASSSPALAKNIQYF. CDR3 coding DNA: TGTGCCAGCAGTTCCCCCGCGCTAGCCAAAAACATTCAGTACTTC.

This clone occurred once. J is TRBJ1-5 and V is TRBV10-2; D may be TRBD1 (5 bases). V was trimmed by 6 bases and J by 6 bases, leaving 12 bases between them. Germline V gene data show CDR1 as WSHSY and CDR2 as SAAADI. CDR3 size: 13 residues. The CDR3 is CASRTGGAQPQHF. The DNA of the CDR3 is TGCGCCAGCAGGACGGGAGGGGCTCAGCCCCAGCATTTT.

This chain's CDR3 is CASSLTGANYGYTF. The CDR3 coding sequence is TGTGCCAGCAGCCTCACGGGGGCTAACTATGGCTACACCTTC. J is TRBJ1-2 and V is TRBV13, with D tentatively TRBD1 (5 bases). V was pared by 5 bases and J by 0 bases, with 10 bases between. Germline CDR1 and CDR2: PRHDT and FYEKMQ (reference sequence). The CDR3 totals 14 residues.

This chain uses TRBV6-5 with TRBJ2-1, with D possibly being TRBD2 (7 bases). With 2 bases removed from V and 9 bases from J, the gap between germline ends came to 8 bases. The CDR3 extends over 12 amino acids. Germline-derived CDR1 and CDR2 are MNHEY and SVGAGI. The CDR3: CASSYRGAEQFF. Here the CDR3 DNA reads TGTGCCAGCAGTTACCGGGGGGCTGAGCAGTTCTTC.

This clone showed up many times. The gene calls are TRBV6-5 and TRBJ1-3, with TRBD1 matching over 9 bases. This CDR3 has 15 residues. V lost 8 bases, J lost 4 bases, and 9 bases stayed unmatched. In germline, CDR1 is MNHEY, CDR2 SVGAGI. CDR3 nucleotides: TGTGCCAGCGGGTACAGGGGGCTAACGGGAAACACCATATATTTT. Protein: CASGYRGLTGNTIYF.

The rearrangement joins TRBV12-3 or TRBV12-4 to TRBJ2-7, with D possibly being TRBD1 (6 bases). V shed 3 bases and J shed 7 bases, with 10 bases lying between them. The CDR3 totals 12 residues. This CDR3 reads CASSFSQGEQYF. CDR3 in DNA: TGTGCCAGCAGTTTTTCCCAGGGGGAGCAGTACTTC.

This clone was counted between two and nine times. CDR3 sequence: CASSGDMGYGYTF. For the CDR3, the DNA is TGTGCCAGCTCTGGGGACATGGGCTATGGCTACACCTTC. The V and J genes are TRBV18 and TRBJ1-2, with D perhaps matching TRBD1 (6 bases). CDR3 length: 13 amino acids. The V end lost 6 bases, the J end lost 4 bases, and 12 bases lay between the germline ends. Germline CDR1 KGHSH, CDR2 LQKENI.

The gene calls are TRBV6-6 and TRBJ2-7; no firm D call. This CDR3 has 11 residues. The V gene's germline CDR1 is MNHNY and CDR2 SVGAGI (reference sequence). V was shortened by 5 bases and J by 3 bases, with 5 bases between the two germline ends. The CDR3 DNA reads as TGTGCCAGCAGTCGCTACTACGAGCAGTACTTC. Translation: CASSRYYEQYF.

This rearrangement joins TRBV6-2 or TRBV6-3 to TRBJ2-5, with a weak D call TRBD1 (5 bases). Germline V CDR1 and CDR2: MNHEY, SVGEGT. Trimming pared 5 bases from V and 7 bases from J, leaving 14 bases between. This CDR3 comprises 13 residues. The DNA of the CDR3 is TGTGCCAGCAGTCTACAGGTGCCGGCGACCCAGTACTTC. Residues: CASSLQVPATQYF.

V usage is TRBV11-2 and J usage is TRBJ1-2, with D perhaps TRBD1 (5 bases). The CDR3 consists of 14 residues. The V end was cut by 5 bases, the J end by 0 bases, with 10 bases between. Germline values: CDR1 SGHAT, CDR2 FQNNGV. CDR3 loop: CASSPDRANYGYTF. CDR3 in DNA: TGTGCCAGCAGCCCTGACAGAGCTAACTATGGCTACACCTTC.

This chain connects TRBV6-5 to TRBJ2-5; tentative D call: TRBD2 (5 bases). This CDR3 has 14 amino acids. V was shortened by 6 bases and J by 5 bases, with 16 bases between the two germline ends. From germline, CDR1 is MNHEY and CDR2 SVGAGI. This chain's CDR3 is CASRISGPGETQYF. CDR3 sequence (DNA): TGTGCCAGCAGAATAAGCGGTCCCGGGGAGACCCAGTACTTC.

The V call is TRBV13, the J call TRBJ2-6, with TRBD1 identical over 7 bases. Germline V gene data show CDR1 as PRHDT and CDR2 as FYEKMQ (reference sequence). The CDR3 runs 17 residues. V gave up 3 bases and J gave up 0 bases; unmatched junction bases: 5. This chain's CDR3 is CASSFTGVHSGANVLTF. CDR3 nucleotides: TGTGCCAGCAGCTTCACAGGGGTGCACTCTGGGGCCAACGTCCTGACTTTC.

The chain combines TRBV5-1 with TRBJ2-7, with 11 bases fitting TRBD2. Germline V gene lookup returns CDR1 SGHRS and CDR2 YFSETQ. The CDR3 spans 14 residues. Trimming took 5 bases from V and 4 from J; bases not matched to a gene: 5. CDR3 in amino acids: CASSFTSGGYEQYF. CDR3 DNA: TGCGCCAGCAGTTTTACTAGCGGGGGTTACGAGCAGTACTTC.

J is TRBJ1-1 and V is TRBV28, with a weak D call TRBD1 (6 bases). V dropped 5 bases and J dropped 1 base, with 11 bases sitting between them. CDR1 MDHEN and CDR2 SYDVKM come from the germline V gene. This CDR3 has 14 residues. CDR3 nucleotide sequence: TGTGCCAGCAGTAATGGGGGCGGGAACACTGAAGCTTTCTTT. It is translated as CASSNGGGNTEAFF.

The V and J genes are TRBV18 and TRBJ1-2; 9 bases are a match to TRBD1. This CDR3 has 16 residues. Germline V gives CDR1 KGHSH, CDR2 LQKENI. The V gene end was trimmed by 3 bases and the J gene end by 4 bases; junction bases not matched to a gene: 9. The CDR3 DNA reads as TGTGCCAGCTCACCCACAGGGGGCTCTTATCCCTATGGCTACACCTTC. This sequence encodes CASSPTGGSYPYGYTF.

The V call is TRBV9, the J call TRBJ1-5; 8 bases match TRBD1. This CDR3 is built from 16 residues. J lost 4 bases, V lost 0 bases, and 6 bases had no gene match. The germline gives CDR1 SGDLS, CDR2 YYNGEE. CDR3 nucleotides: TGTGCCAGCAGCGTAGATGGACAGGGAAATAATCAGCCCCAGCATTTT. Translated: CASSVDGQGNNQPQHF. Based on the CDR3 plus reference TRBV9 and TRBJ1-5, the full variable domain is DSGVTQTPKHLITATGQRVTLRCSPRSGDLSVYWYQQSLDQGLQFLIQYYNGEERAKGNILERFSAQQFPDLHSELNLSSLELGDSALYFCASSVDGQGNNQPQHFGDGTRLSIL.

This clone occurred once. The V and J genes are TRBV2 and TRBJ1-1; D perhaps matches TRBD1 (5 bases). Germline V gene data show CDR1 as SNHLY and CDR2 as FYNNEI. CDR3 size: 13 residues. V was pared by 4 bases and J by 4 bases, with 10 bases between. The DNA for the CDR3 is TGTGCCAGCAGTGCTGACAGCCTCACTGAAGCTTTCTTT. This encodes CASSADSLTEAFF.

The V call is TRBV7-2, the J call TRBJ1-1, with D possibly TRBD1 on 5 matching bases. From germline, CDR1 is SGHTA and CDR2 FQGNSA. The CDR3 is 16 amino acids. V lost 3 bases to trimming and J lost 0 bases, with 14 bases between them. This chain's CDR3 is CASSLYAPRVNTEAFF. The DNA of the CDR3 is TGTGCCAGCAGCTTGTATGCCCCCAGGGTGAACACTGAAGCTTTCTTT.

The V and J genes are TRBV5-4 and TRBJ1-1; TRBD1 agrees at 7 bases. The J segment lost 1 base and the V segment lost 4 bases, leaving 7 bases of the junction unmatched. The CDR3 consists of 15 residues. Germline V gene data show CDR1 as SGHNT and CDR2 as YYREEE (reference sequence). This chain's CDR3 is CASSPRQGSNTEAFF. As DNA, the CDR3 is TGTGCCAGCAGCCCCCGACAGGGATCGAACACTGAAGCTTTCTTT.

This clone was observed a single time. The chain uses TRBV5-8 and TRBJ1-2; D gene unclear. V was shortened by 4 bases and J by 4 bases, with 20 bases between the two germline ends. CDR1 SGHTS and CDR2 YDEGEE come from the germline V gene. This CDR3 is built from 16 residues. The CDR3 coding sequence is TGTGCCAGCAGCCTCGGGAGGCTGGGCCGCACCTATGGCTACACCTTC. As protein: CASSLGRLGRTYGYTF.